Listed below are T cell receptor beta chains from one sample, sequenced in a study of blood T cell repertoires in COVID-19. The repertoire was sequenced with immunoSEQ multiplex PCR; TCRdb's copy has only in-frame clones and lacks some. The data hold roughly 52,000 clones, with approximately 85% observed a single time. Sequences were obtained from peripheral blood. The receptor source for this set is a human donor in a cohort sampled during active COVID-19. CDR3s include the opening cysteine and the closing phenylalanine or tryptophan. D genes are given only for firm matches. Size tells how often a clone was seen (once, few, many) or the class of an expanded clone, and some rows leave it out.

j_gene	abundance	d_gene	v_gene	CDR3nt	CDR3aa
TRBJ1-5	.	.	TRBV7-6	TGTGCCAGCAGCCCCCAAGGGAGGGATCAGCCCCAGCATTTT	CASSPQGRDQPQHF
TRBJ2-7	.	TRBD2	TRBV27	TGTGCCAGCAGTCCGCTTAGCGGGACAATAACCTACGAGCAGTACTTC	CASSPLSGTITYEQYF
TRBJ2-7	.	.	TRBV27	TGTGCCAGCAGTTTATCGCTTGGACAGACGAGCTCCTACGAGCAGTACTTC	CASSLSLGQTSSYEQYF
TRBJ2-7	once	.	TRBV5-1	TGCGCCAGCAGCTTTCAGGGGAGCTCCTACGAGCAGTACTTC	CASSFQGSSYEQYF
TRBJ2-7	.	.	TRBV24-1	TGTGCCACCCAGGGGTCGGTTGGGTCCTACGAGCAGTACTTC	CATQGSVGSYEQYF
TRBJ2-7	.	.	TRBV7-9	TGTGCCAGCAGCCGAGACTGGGGCGCCTTTCTCTCCTACGAGCAGTACTTC	CASSRDWGAFLSYEQYF
TRBJ2-5	few	.	TRBV29-1	TGCAGCGTTGAGGTGGGGCGCGGTGAGACCCAGTACTTC	CSVEVGRGETQYF
TRBJ2-7	.	TRBD2	TRBV5-1	TGCGCCAGCAGCTTGGCGGGGGGAAACGGGTACGAGCAGTACTTC	CASSLAGGNGYEQYF
TRBJ2-3	.	.	TRBV29-1	TGCAGCGTTGTTGGAGGTGTAGCGGAAAGCACAGATACGCAGTATTTT	CSVVGGVAESTDTQYF
TRBJ1-1	.	TRBD1	TRBV29-1	TGCAGCGCAGAAGGACAGGGGGCCGGCACTGAAGCTTTCTTT	CSAEGQGAGTEAFF
TRBJ2-1	.	.	TRBV5-1	TGCGCCAGCGGTCCGACCGAGTACAGTGAGCAGTTCTTC	CASGPTEYSEQFF
TRBJ2-3	.	.	TRBV5-1	TGCGCCAGCAGAAAGAATACAGGGTTGAGGACAGATACGCAGTATTTT	CASRKNTGLRTDTQYF
TRBJ2-5	.	TRBD2	TRBV2	TGTGCCAGCAGTGTGGGCGGCCTCGGCGGGAGGGGAGAGACCCAGTACTTC	CASSVGGLGGRGETQYF
TRBJ2-1	.	TRBD2	TRBV7-2	TGTGCCAGCAGCTTAGTGGGGAGGACTAGTGAGCAGTTCTTC	CASSLVGRTSEQFF
TRBJ1-2	once	TRBD1	TRBV7-6	TGTGCCAGCAGCACAAGGACAGGCCCTTGGGCTAACTATGGCTACACCTTC	CASSTRTGPWANYGYTF
TRBJ2-7	few	TRBD2	TRBV15	TGTGCCACCAGCAGGGGGACTAGCTGGGAGCAGTACTTC	CATSRGTSWEQYF